This T cell receptor beta chain originates from a study of cytotoxic CD8 clonotypes in ibrutinib-treated CLL. Study at large: Investigators reported some 24 partial and 2 complete responses; after median roughly 63 months, roughly 15 patients remained remitted and 12 progressed. Findings and caveats of the study: Public clonotypes showed up rarely, and on treatment they shrank or held steady.

This clone occurred once. Its antigen is undetermined. The CDR3 extends over 13 amino acids. Germline V lookup: CDR1 SEHNR, CDR2 FQNEAQ (reference sequence). The V gene lost 8 bases and the J gene lost 4 bases, with 12 bases spanning the gap. This table comes from immunoSEQ multiplex PCR, and its TCRdb copy is limited to in-frame clones, with some not included. Among fewer than 400,000 clones listed, over 55% were seen once. The V gene is TRBV7-9, the J gene TRBJ2-1, with D hard to call. The clonotype originates from a human donor with chronic lymphocytic leukemia. Material: PBMCs, obtained after 36 months of ibrutinib treatment. CDR3 amino acids: CASSRPGYNEQFF. The CDR3 nucleotides read TGTGCCAGCTCCAGACCCGGGTACAATGAGCAGTTCTTC.